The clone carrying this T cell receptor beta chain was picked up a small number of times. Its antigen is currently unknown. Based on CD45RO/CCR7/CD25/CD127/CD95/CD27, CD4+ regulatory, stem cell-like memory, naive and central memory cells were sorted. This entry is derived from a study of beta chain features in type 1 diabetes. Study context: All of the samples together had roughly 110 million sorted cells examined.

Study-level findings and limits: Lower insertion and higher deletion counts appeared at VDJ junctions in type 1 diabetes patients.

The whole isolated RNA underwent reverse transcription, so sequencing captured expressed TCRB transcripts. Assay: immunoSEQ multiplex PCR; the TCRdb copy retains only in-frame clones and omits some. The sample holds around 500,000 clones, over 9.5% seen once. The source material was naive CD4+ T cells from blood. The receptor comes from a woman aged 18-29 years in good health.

CDR3 DNA: TGTGCCAGTAGTATAGCGCCAGGGTCTTTAGCAGATACGCAGTATTTT. Encoded protein: CASSIAPGSLADTQYF. V and J are TRBV19 and TRBJ2-3, with D perhaps matching TRBD1 (5 bases). The germline V gene has CDR1 LNHDA and CDR2 SQIVND (reference sequence). The CDR3 has 16 residues. V was cut by 1 base and J by 4 bases, with 15 bases left in between.